The rows below give T cell receptor beta chains drawn from one sample of a study of identical twins. TCRdb re-analysed the 5' RACE reads in MiXCR, keeping a single row per CDR3 protein. The table records under 300,000 distinct CDR3 sequences, approximately 11% of them present only once. This sample also appeared in a second study, on yellow fever vaccine responses in identical twins.

Material for sequencing was memory (CD45RO+) T cells sorted from blood. Receptors were obtained from a woman aged 18-29 years in good health. The CDR3 runs from the conserved cysteine through the conserved F or W. The D gene is left open where the match is weak. Clone size, where shown, is once, few, many, or a class for clones that have expanded.

v_gene	d_gene	j_gene	abundance	CDR3nt	CDR3aa
TRBV25-1	TRBD2	TRBJ2-4	few	TGTGCCAGCAGTGGCCTTAGCGGGACTGACATTCAGTACTTC	CASSGLSGTDIQYF
TRBV12-3/TRBV12-4	.	TRBJ2-1	few	TGTGCCAGCAGTGCTTTAGGAAGCGGGCAGTTCTTC	CASSALGSGQFF
TRBV15	TRBD2	TRBJ2-1	few	TGTGCCACCAGCATTTTAGCGGGAGGGCCGAGAGAGCAGTTCTTC	CATSILAGGPREQFF
TRBV3-1	TRBD2	TRBJ2-5	.	TGTGCCAGCAGCCAGCACGGACTAGCGGGGAATATCCAAGAGACCCAGTACTTC	CASSQHGLAGNIQETQYF
TRBV7-2	.	TRBJ2-7	few	TGTGCCAGCAGCTTAAATTTGGCGGGGCCTCACTCCTACGAGCAGTACTTC	CASSLNLAGPHSYEQYF
TRBV7-9	TRBD2	TRBJ2-1	.	TGTGCCAGCAGCAATAGCGGGGGGCCCCACAATGAGCAGTTCTTC	CASSNSGGPHNEQFF
TRBV18	.	TRBJ2-7	few	TGTGCCAGCACCCCGGGGACTTCGATGGGGGAGCAGTACTTC	CASTPGTSMGEQYF
TRBV7-9	TRBD2	TRBJ2-7	few	TGTGCCAGCAGCTTAGGAGCTAGCGGGAGGAGCGAGCAGTACTTC	CASSLGASGRSEQYF
TRBV12-3/TRBV12-4	TRBD1	TRBJ1-5	many	TGTGCCAGCAGTTCTCAGGGGGTGAGGCAGCCCCAGCATTTT	CASSSQGVRQPQHF
TRBV7-9	.	TRBJ2-1	.	TGTGCCAGCAGCTTAGAGACTCGGGGGACGAGTGAGCAGTTCTTC	CASSLETRGTSEQFF
TRBV5-1	TRBD2	TRBJ2-1	.	TGCGCCAGCAGCTTGTTAATCGCGGGAGCGCGCGGTGAGCAGTTCTTC	CASSLLIAGARGEQFF
TRBV7-9	.	TRBJ2-2	.	TGTGCCAGCTCCCTGGGAAGGACAGCTTATCTAGACGGGGAGCTGTTTTTT	CASSLGRTAYLDGELFF
TRBV12-3/TRBV12-4	.	TRBJ1-1	few	TGTGCCAGCAGTCGCGGCACAGGGTGGGACACTGAAGCTTTCTTT	CASSRGTGWDTEAFF
TRBV7-9	.	TRBJ2-1	many	TGTGCCAGCAGCTTAGCTGGGACCTACAATGAGCAGTTCTTC	CASSLAGTYNEQFF
TRBV7-3	.	TRBJ2-7	many	TGTGCCAGCAGCTTAGGGTCAGGGAGCGAGCAGTACTTC	CASSLGSGSEQYF
TRBV9	.	TRBJ2-7	.	TGTGCCAGCAGTCCTCTAGGGGGTTCGGGTTACGAGCAGTACTTC	CASSPLGGSGYEQYF
TRBV7-6	.	TRBJ1-1	many	TGTGCCAGCAGCTCCAGGGGTGGGATGAACACTGAAGCTTTCTTT	CASSSRGGMNTEAFF
TRBV5-5	TRBD2	TRBJ2-7	.	TGTGCCAGCAGCTTGAGCGGGAGCAGATACGAGCAGTACTTC	CASSLSGSRYEQYF
TRBV28	.	TRBJ1-4	.	TGTGCCAGCAGATCCGGGACATCTAATGAAAAACTGTTTTTT	CASRSGTSNEKLFF
TRBV2	TRBD1	TRBJ2-2	.	TGTGCCAGCAGTGAGGGGACAGGGAGGACCGGGGAGCTGTTTTTT	CASSEGTGRTGELFF
TRBV6-1	TRBD1	TRBJ1-4	.	TGTGCCAGCAGGTCGTATGGGACAGGGGATGAAAAACTGTTTTTT	CASRSYGTGDEKLFF
TRBV11-2	TRBD1	TRBJ2-3	.	TGTGCGAGCACCATACAGGGGGCAGATACGCAGTATTTT	CASTIQGADTQYF
TRBV7-2	TRBD1	TRBJ1-5	many	TGTGCCAGCAGCTTAGCACAGGGGGCGGGACAGCCCCAGCATTTT	CASSLAQGAGQPQHF
TRBV5-1	.	TRBJ2-7	.	TGCGCCAGCAGCTTGGGGGACGAGATTCAGGCCTACGAGCAGTACTTC	CASSLGDEIQAYEQYF
TRBV7-8	TRBD1	TRBJ2-1	.	TGTGCCACCATCACCGTAACTCAGGGGGCCAATGAGCAGTTCTTC	CATITVTQGANEQFF
TRBV10-3	.	TRBJ2-5	.	TGTGCCATCAGTGAGTCGAAATCTAACTTCCAAGAGACCCAGTACTTC	CAISESKSNFQETQYF
TRBV3-1	.	TRBJ2-5	few	TGTGCCAGCAGCCAGATTGACAGGTCCCAAGAGACCCAGTACTTC	CASSQIDRSQETQYF
TRBV20-1	TRBD2	TRBJ2-3	.	TGCAGTGCTGGAACCAGCGGGGGGGTCGCGCAGTATTTT	CSAGTSGGVAQYF
TRBV7-2	.	TRBJ2-7	.	TGTGCCAGCAGCTTAGGGACCTCCAGCGAGCAGTACTTC	CASSLGTSSEQYF
TRBV7-2	TRBD2	TRBJ2-7	.	TGTGCCAGCAGCTTAGAGAGAAGCGGGAATGGGTACGAGCAGTACTTC	CASSLERSGNGYEQYF
TRBV4-3	TRBD2	TRBJ2-7	few	TGCGCCAGCAGCCAAGGACTAGCCGCTGCCTTATACGAGCAGTACTTC	CASSQGLAAALYEQYF
TRBV12-3/TRBV12-4	.	TRBJ2-7	many	TGTGCCAGCAGTTTTCGGATAAACAGGCCCTACGAGCAGTACTTC	CASSFRINRPYEQYF
TRBV12-3/TRBV12-4	.	TRBJ1-5	many	TGTGCCAGCAGTTTTAAAGGGACCCAGCATTTT	CASSFKGTQHF
TRBV10-3	.	TRBJ2-3	many	TGTGCCATCAGTGAGCAGGGAGGTGGCACAGATACGCAGTATTTT	CAISEQGGGTDTQYF
TRBV7-8	.	TRBJ1-4	many	TGTGCCAGCAGCGGAGTTGCAACTAATGAAAAACTGTTTTTT	CASSGVATNEKLFF
TRBV11-2	.	TRBJ2-3	many	TGTGCCAGCAGCCGTCGCGGGGCCAGCACAGATACGCAGTATTTT	CASSRRGASTDTQYF
TRBV7-2	.	TRBJ2-1	.	TGTGCCAGCAGCTTGAGATACAATGAGCAGTTCTTC	CASSLRYNEQFF
TRBV20-1	TRBD2	TRBJ2-2	few	TGCAGTGCTAGACCGGGAGGCTCTTCTGGGGAGCTGTTTTTT	CSARPGGSSGELFF
TRBV5-5	.	TRBJ2-1	.	TGTGCCAGCAAGGGAGAGCGAACCTACAATGAGCAGTTCTTC	CASKGERTYNEQFF
TRBV3-1	TRBD2	TRBJ2-1	few	TGTGCCAGCAGCCAGGCGTGGGCGGGAGTTAACAATGAGCAGTTCTTC	CASSQAWAGVNNEQFF
TRBV4-3	.	TRBJ1-5	few	TGCGCCAGCAGCATAAGGGTCTTCGAGCAGCCCCAGCATTTT	CASSIRVFEQPQHF